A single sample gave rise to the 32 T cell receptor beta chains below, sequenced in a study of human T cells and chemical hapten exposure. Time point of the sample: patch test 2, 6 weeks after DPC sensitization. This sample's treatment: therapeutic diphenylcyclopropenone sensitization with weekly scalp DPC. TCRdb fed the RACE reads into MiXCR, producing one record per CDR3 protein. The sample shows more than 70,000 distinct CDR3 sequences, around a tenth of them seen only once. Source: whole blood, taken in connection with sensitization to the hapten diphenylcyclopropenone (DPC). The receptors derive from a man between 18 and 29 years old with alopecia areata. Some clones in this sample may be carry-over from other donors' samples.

CDR3 nucleotides: TGTGCCAGCATCCTGAAAAGGTCGAGCACCGGGGAGCTGTTTTTT. Translated, it gives CASILKRSSTGELFF. The V and J genes are TRBV11-3 and TRBJ2-2; D unclear. The V gene's germline CDR1 is SGHNT and CDR2 YENEEA. CDR3 length: 15 residues. The V end was cut by 7 bases, the J end by 4 bases, with 16 bases between.

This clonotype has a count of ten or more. The CDR3 region has the DNA TGCAGCGTTCGCCGGGACACCGAATATGGCTACACCTTC. Its translation: CSVRRDTEYGYTF. This chain uses TRBV29-1 with TRBJ1-2; maybe TRBD1 (6 bases). Trimming shortened V by 5 bases and J by 5 bases, and 15 bases separated the two germline ends. The CDR3 spans 13 residues. The germline CDR1 and CDR2 sequences are SQVTM and ANQGSEA.

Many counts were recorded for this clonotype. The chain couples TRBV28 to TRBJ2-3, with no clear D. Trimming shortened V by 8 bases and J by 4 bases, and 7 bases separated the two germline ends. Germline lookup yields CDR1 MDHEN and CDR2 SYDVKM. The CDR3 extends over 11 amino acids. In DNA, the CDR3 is TGTGCCAGCCCAGGCCCAGATACGCAGTATTTT. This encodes CASPGPDTQYF.

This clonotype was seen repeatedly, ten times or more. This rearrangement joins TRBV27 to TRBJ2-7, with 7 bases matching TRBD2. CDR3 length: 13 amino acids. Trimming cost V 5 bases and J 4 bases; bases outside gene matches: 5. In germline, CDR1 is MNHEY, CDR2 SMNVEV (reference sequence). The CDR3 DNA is TGTGCCAGCAGTAGCGGGGCGCGGTACGAGCAGTACTTC. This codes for CASSSGARYEQYF.

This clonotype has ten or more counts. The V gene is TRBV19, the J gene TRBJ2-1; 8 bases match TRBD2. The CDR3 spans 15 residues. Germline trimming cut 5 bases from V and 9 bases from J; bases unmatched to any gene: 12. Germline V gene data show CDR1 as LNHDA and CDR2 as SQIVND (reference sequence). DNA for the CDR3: TGTGCCAGTAGTTCCGGGACTAGGGGTCACACTGAGCAGTTCTTC. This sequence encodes CASSSGTRGHTEQFF.

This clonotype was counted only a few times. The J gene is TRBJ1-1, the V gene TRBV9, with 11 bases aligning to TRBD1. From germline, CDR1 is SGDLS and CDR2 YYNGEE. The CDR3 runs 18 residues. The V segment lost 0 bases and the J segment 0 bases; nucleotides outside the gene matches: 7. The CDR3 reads CASSVEGTGGPLNTEAFF. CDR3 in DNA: TGTGCCAGCAGCGTAGAAGGGACAGGGGGGCCCCTGAACACTGAAGCTTTCTTT.

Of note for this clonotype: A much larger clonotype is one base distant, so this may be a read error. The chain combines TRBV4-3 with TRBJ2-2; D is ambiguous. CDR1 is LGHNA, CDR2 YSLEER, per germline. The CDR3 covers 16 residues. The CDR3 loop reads CASTQEGVHATGELFF. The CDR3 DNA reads TGCGCCAGCACCCAAGAAGGAGTGCACGCCACCGGGGAGCTGTTTTTT.

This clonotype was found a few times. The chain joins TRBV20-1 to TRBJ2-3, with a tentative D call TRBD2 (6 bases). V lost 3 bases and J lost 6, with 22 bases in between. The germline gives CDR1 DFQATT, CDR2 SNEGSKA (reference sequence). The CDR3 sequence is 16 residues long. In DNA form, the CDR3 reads TGCAGTGCTAGTCTCCGTCGACTAGAGGCCATTGATACGCAGTATTTT. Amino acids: CSASLRRLEAIDTQYF.

Here the CDR3 reads CASSSTSGGIQETQYF. CDR3 coding DNA: TGTGCCAGCAGCTCCACTAGCGGGGGGATCCAAGAGACCCAGTACTTC. The chain joins TRBV7-6 to TRBJ2-5, with 12 bases fitting TRBD2. Germline assignment: CDR1 SGHVS and CDR2 FNYEAQ. J lost 1 base, V lost 4 bases, and 4 bases had no gene match. This CDR3 is built from 16 residues.

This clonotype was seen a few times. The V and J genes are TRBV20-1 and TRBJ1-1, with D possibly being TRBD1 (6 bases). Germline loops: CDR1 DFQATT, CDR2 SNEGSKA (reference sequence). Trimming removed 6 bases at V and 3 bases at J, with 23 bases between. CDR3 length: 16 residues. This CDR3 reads CSAEDRTLDRDTEAFF. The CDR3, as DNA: TGCAGTGCCGAAGACAGGACACTCGATAGAGACACTGAAGCTTTCTTT.

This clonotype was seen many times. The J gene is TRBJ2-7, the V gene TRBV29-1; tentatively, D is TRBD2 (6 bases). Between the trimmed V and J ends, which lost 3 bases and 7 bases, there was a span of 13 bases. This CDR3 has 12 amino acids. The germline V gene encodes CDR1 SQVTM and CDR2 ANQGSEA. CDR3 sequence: CSVDLGGREQYF. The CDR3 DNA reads TGCAGCGTTGACCTGGGGGGTAGGGAGCAGTACTTC.

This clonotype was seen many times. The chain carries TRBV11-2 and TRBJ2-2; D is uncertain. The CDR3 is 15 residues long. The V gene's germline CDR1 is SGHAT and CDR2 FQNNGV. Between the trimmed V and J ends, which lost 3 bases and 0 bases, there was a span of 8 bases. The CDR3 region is CASSFWATNTGELFF. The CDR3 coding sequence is TGTGCCAGCAGCTTCTGGGCGACGAACACCGGGGAGCTGTTTTTT.

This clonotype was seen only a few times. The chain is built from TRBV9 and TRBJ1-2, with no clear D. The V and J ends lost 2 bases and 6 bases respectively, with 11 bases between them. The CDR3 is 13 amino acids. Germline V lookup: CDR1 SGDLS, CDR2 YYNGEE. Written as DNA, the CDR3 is TGTGCCAGCAGCGTGTCCCGGAGCCATGGCTACACCTTC. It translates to CASSVSRSHGYTF.

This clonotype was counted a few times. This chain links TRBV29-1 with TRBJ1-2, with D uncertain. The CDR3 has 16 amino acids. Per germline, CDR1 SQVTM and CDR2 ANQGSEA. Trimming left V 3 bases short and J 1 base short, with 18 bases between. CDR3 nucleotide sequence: TGCAGCGTTGATCGACCCCCCAGAGGAATTAACTATGGCTACACCTTC. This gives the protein CSVDRPPRGINYGYTF.

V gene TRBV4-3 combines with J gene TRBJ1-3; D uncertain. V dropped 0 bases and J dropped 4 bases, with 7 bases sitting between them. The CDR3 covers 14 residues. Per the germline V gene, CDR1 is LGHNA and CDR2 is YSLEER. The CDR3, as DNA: TGCGCCAGCAGCCAAGATCGCATGGGAAACACCATATATTTT. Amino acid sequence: CASSQDRMGNTIYF.

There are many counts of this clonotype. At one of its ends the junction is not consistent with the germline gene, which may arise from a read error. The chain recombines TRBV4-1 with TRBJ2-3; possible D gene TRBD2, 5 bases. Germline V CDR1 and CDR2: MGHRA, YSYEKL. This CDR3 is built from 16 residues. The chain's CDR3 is CASSQGDLSSKAVRVF. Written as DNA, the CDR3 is TGCGCCAGCAGCCAAGGCGACCTCTCCTCGAAAGCGGTTCGGGTTTTT.

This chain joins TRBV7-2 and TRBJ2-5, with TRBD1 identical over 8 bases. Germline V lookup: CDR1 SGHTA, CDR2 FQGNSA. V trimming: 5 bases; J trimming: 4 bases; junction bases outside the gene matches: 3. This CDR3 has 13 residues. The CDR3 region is CASSPGGGETQYF. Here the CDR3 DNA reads TGTGCCAGCAGCCCAGGGGGCGGAGAGACCCAGTACTTC.

The CDR3 nucleotides read TGTGCTAGTGGGGACAGGAAAATCTACGAGCAGTACGTC. It is translated as CASGDRKIYEQYV. The J gene is TRBJ2-7, the V gene TRBV12-5; TRBD1 agrees at 7 bases. The CDR3 has 13 amino acids. The germline V gene encodes CDR1 LGHNT and CDR2 FRNRAP. After removal of 6 bases from V and 3 bases from J, the junction contained 5 bases not matched to a gene.

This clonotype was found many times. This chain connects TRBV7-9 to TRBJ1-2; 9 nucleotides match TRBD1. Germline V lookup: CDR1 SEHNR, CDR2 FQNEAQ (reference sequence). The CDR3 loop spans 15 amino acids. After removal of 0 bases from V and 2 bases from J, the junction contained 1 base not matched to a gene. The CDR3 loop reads CASSLAGTGNYGYTF. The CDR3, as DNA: TGTGCCAGCAGCTTAGCCGGGACAGGGAACTATGGCTACACCTTC.

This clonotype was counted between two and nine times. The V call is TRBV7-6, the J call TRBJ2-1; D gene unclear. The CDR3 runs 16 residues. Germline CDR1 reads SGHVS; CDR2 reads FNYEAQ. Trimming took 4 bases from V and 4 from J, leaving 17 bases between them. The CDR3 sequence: CASSSSGRVWYNEQFF. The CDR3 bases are TGTGCCAGCAGCTCCAGTGGTCGGGTTTGGTACAATGAGCAGTTCTTC.

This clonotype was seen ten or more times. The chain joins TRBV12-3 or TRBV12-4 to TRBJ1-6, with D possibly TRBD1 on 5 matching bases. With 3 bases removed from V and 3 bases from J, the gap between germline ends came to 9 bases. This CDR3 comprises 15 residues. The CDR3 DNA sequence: TGTGCCAGCAGTTTCGAGGGGTTCTATAATTCACCCCTCCACTTT. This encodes CASSFEGFYNSPLHF.

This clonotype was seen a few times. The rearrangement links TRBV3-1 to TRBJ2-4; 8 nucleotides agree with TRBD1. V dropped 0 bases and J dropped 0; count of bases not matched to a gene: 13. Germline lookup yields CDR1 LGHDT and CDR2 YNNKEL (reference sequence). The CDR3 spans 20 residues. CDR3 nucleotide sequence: TGTGCCAGCAGCCAAGATCTACCCTTAAGGACAGGGTTAGCCAAAAACATTCAGTACTTC. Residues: CASSQDLPLRTGLAKNIQYF.

In DNA form, the CDR3 reads TGTGCCATCAAAGTAACGGACGGAAATGAAGCTTTCTTT. Translating gives CAIKVTDGNEAFF. The gene calls are TRBV10-3 and TRBJ1-1; D not resolved. V was pared by 7 bases and J by 7 bases, with 16 bases between. This CDR3 is 13 amino acids long. From germline, CDR1 is ENHRY and CDR2 SYGVKD.

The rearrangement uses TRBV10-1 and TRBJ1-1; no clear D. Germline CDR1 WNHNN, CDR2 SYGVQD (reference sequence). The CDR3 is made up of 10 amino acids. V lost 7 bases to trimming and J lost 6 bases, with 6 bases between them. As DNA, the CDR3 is TGCGCCAGCACTAACCCTGAAGCTTTCTTT. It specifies CASTNPEAFF.

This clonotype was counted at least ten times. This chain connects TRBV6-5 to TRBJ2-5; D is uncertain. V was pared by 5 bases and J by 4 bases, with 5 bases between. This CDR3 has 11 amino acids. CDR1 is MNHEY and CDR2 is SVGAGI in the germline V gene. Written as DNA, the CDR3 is TGTGCCAGCAGTAAAGGAGAGACCCAGTACTTC. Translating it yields CASSKGETQYF.

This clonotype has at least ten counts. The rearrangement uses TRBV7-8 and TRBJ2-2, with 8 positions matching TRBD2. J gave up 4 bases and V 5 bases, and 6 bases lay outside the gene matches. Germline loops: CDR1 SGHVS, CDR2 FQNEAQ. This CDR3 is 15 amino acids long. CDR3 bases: TGTGCCAGCAGCCGCGGGGGGAGATCCACCGGGGAGCTGTTTTTT. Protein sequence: CASSRGGRSTGELFF.

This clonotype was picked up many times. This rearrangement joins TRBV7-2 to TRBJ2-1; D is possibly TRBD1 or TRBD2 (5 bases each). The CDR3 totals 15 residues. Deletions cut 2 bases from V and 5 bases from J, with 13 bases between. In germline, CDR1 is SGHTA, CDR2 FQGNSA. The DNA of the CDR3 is TGTGCCAGCAGCTTATACGGGGCGTCAAACAATGAGCAGTTCTTC. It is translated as CASSLYGASNNEQFF.

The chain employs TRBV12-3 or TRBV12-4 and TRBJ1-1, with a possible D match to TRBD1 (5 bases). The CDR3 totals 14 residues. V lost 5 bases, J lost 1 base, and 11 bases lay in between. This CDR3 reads CASSPGRENTEAFF. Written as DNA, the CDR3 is TGTGCCAGCAGTCCGGGACGGGAGAACACTGAAGCTTTCTTT.

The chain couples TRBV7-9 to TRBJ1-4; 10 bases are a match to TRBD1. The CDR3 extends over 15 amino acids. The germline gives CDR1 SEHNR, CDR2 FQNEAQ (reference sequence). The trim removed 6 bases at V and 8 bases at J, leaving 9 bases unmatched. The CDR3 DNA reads TGTGCCAGCAGGCTTCCCGGGGACAGGGGCGAAAAACTGTTTTTT. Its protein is CASRLPGDRGEKLFF.

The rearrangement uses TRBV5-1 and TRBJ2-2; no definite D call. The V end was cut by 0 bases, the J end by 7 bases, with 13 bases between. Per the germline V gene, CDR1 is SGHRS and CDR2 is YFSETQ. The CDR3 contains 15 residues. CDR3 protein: CASSLAGSSHGELFF. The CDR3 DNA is TGCGCCAGCAGCTTGGCGGGTAGTTCCCACGGGGAGCTGTTTTTT.

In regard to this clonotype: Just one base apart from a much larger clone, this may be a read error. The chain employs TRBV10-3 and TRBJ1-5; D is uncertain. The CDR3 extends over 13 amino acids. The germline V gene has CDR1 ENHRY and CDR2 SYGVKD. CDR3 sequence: CAISESLDQPRHF. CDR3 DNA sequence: TGTGCCATCAGTGAGTCTTTGGATCAGCCCCGGCATTTT.

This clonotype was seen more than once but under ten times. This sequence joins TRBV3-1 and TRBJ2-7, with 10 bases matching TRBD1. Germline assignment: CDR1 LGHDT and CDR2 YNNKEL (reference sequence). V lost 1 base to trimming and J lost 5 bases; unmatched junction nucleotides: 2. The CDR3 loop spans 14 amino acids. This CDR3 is CASSQAGQGNEQYF. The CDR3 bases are TGTGCCAGCAGCCAAGCGGGACAGGGGAACGAGCAGTACTTC.